This T cell receptor beta chain was documented in a study of neurological immune-mediated disorders. TCRdb reanalysed the 5' RACE reads using MiXCR and keeps one entry per CDR3 protein. The top ten clones hold 5% to 7.5% of a sample with 85,000 to 100,000 distinct CDR3 sequences, roughly 3.5% of them seen once. This clonotype came up many times. The germline V gene encodes CDR1 SGHVS and CDR2 FQNEAQ. V shed 5 bases, J shed 5 bases, and the junction held 13 bases outside the gene matches. There are 17 residues in the CDR3. This clonotype originated in a woman between 18 and 29 years old with multiple sclerosis. Sequenced material: PBMCs. The chain couples TRBV7-8 to TRBJ1-5; 9 positions match TRBD1. In DNA, the CDR3 is TGTGCCAGCAGCCCCCAGTCCGGACAGGGGTTGGATCAGCCCCAGCATTTT. Translating gives CASSPQSGQGLDQPQHF.